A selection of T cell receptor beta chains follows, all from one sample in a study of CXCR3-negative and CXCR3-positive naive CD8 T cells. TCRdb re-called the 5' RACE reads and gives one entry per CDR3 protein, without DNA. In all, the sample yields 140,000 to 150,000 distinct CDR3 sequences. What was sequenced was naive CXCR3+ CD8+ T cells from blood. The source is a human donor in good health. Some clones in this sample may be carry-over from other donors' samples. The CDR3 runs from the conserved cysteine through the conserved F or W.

CDR3 protein: CASSHRDRVDEQFF
V gene: TRBV7-6
J gene: TRBJ2-1

CDR3 protein: CASSERLAGASTDTQYF
V gene: TRBV7-2
J gene: TRBJ2-3

CDR3 protein: CSARDIQGPNEKLFF
V gene: TRBV20-1
J gene: TRBJ1-4

CDR3 protein: CASSFGSESYEQYF
V gene: TRBV27
J gene: TRBJ2-7

CDR3 protein: CASTQVQRSYNEQFF
V gene: TRBV7-9
J gene: TRBJ2-1

CDR3 protein: CASSHGTGGYEQYF
V gene: TRBV7-8
J gene: TRBJ2-7

CDR3 protein: CASSYDGGNTEAFF
V gene: TRBV12-3/TRBV12-4
J gene: TRBJ1-1

CDR3 protein: CASSLGLAGAYEQYF
V gene: TRBV5-1
J gene: TRBJ2-7

CDR3 protein: CASSQFSGPEYNEQFF
V gene: TRBV3-2
J gene: TRBJ2-1

CDR3 protein: CASSLGGELAKNIQYF
V gene: TRBV28
J gene: TRBJ2-4

CDR3 protein: CASSYGTEYGYTF
V gene: TRBV6-5
J gene: TRBJ1-2

CDR3 protein: CASSSNQGYTEAFF
V gene: TRBV5-1
J gene: TRBJ1-1

CDR3 protein: CASSYSSDSYEQYF
V gene: TRBV6-2/TRBV6-3
J gene: TRBJ2-7

CDR3 protein: CASTTTPSEGSLSYEQYF
V gene: TRBV6-2/TRBV6-3
J gene: TRBJ2-7

CDR3 protein: CATSREGGGTQSTEAFF
V gene: TRBV15
J gene: TRBJ1-1

CDR3 protein: CASSPLLTGNTEAFF
V gene: TRBV6-2/TRBV6-3
J gene: TRBJ1-1

CDR3 protein: CASSPEGPADNEQFF
V gene: TRBV7-2
J gene: TRBJ2-1

CDR3 protein: CASSYGQGKSYEQYF
V gene: TRBV5-1
J gene: TRBJ2-7

CDR3 protein: CASSQVGPGGWSYNEQFF
V gene: TRBV4-2
J gene: TRBJ2-1

CDR3 protein: CASMEGADYGYTF
V gene: TRBV6-6
J gene: TRBJ1-2

CDR3 protein: CASSLSGSAYEQYF
V gene: TRBV13
J gene: TRBJ2-7

CDR3 protein: CASSPWTNEQFF
V gene: TRBV14
J gene: TRBJ2-1

CDR3 protein: CASSLGLGSHEQYF
V gene: TRBV28
J gene: TRBJ2-7

CDR3 protein: CASRGGSNQPQHF
V gene: TRBV5-1
J gene: TRBJ1-5

CDR3 protein: CASSVDYPGENEQFF
V gene: TRBV5-1
J gene: TRBJ2-1

CDR3 protein: CAWRGTDNYEQYF
V gene: TRBV30
J gene: TRBJ2-7

CDR3 protein: CASSEKTDRGKTQYF
V gene: TRBV6-5
J gene: TRBJ2-5

CDR3 protein: CASSQVGGLYEQYF
V gene: TRBV3-1
J gene: TRBJ2-7

CDR3 protein: CASSFAGPLNEQFF
V gene: TRBV5-1
J gene: TRBJ2-1

CDR3 protein: CASSWRDTFYEQYF
V gene: TRBV12-3/TRBV12-4
J gene: TRBJ2-7

CDR3 protein: CASSPLTGEVHEQYF
V gene: TRBV7-9
J gene: TRBJ2-7

CDR3 protein: CSVGGTRLGEGNNEQFF
V gene: TRBV29-1
J gene: TRBJ2-1

CDR3 protein: CASSQLPGAMNTGELFF
V gene: TRBV5-1
J gene: TRBJ2-2

CDR3 protein: CASSPLAGASRTGELFF
V gene: TRBV11-3
J gene: TRBJ2-2

CDR3 protein: CASSKTGGVQPQHF
V gene: TRBV28
J gene: TRBJ1-5

CDR3 protein: CASSLIGTLNEQYF
V gene: TRBV5-1
J gene: TRBJ2-7

CDR3 protein: CASSLGQGLNQPQHF
V gene: TRBV5-5
J gene: TRBJ1-5

CDR3 protein: CASSTEGSGTAYYPMGTDTQYF
V gene: TRBV21-1
J gene: TRBJ2-3

CDR3 protein: CASSDSGQETQYF
V gene: TRBV2
J gene: TRBJ2-5

CDR3 protein: CASSQDRGGADGYTF
V gene: TRBV4-1
J gene: TRBJ1-2

CDR3 protein: CASSQEGAPYGYTF
V gene: TRBV14
J gene: TRBJ1-2

CDR3 protein: CASSLYFPADNQPQHF
V gene: TRBV27
J gene: TRBJ1-5

CDR3 protein: CASSSRASRNTIYF
V gene: TRBV28
J gene: TRBJ1-3

CDR3 protein: CASSLQAGGPKDTQYF
V gene: TRBV7-8
J gene: TRBJ2-3